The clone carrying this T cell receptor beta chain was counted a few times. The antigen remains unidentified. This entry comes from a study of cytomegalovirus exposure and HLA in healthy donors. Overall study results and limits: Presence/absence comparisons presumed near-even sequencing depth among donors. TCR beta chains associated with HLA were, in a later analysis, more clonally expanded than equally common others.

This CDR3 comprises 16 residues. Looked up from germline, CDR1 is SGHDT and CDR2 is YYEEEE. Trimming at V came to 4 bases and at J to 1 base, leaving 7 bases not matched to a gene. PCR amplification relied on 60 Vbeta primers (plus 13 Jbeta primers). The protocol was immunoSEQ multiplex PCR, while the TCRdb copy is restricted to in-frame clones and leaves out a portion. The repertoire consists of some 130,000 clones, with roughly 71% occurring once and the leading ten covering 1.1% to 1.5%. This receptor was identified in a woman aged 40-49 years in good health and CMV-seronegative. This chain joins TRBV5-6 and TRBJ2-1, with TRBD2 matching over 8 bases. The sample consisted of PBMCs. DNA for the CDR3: TGTGCCAGCAGCCGCTCGCGGGGGGTTTCCTACAATGAGCAGTTCTTC. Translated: CASSRSRGVSYNEQFF.